The source of this T cell receptor beta chain is a study of cytomegalovirus exposure and HLA in healthy donors. Study observations and caveats: The TCR clusters that emerged in the first cohort tended, a later analysis found, to co-occur in the roughly 120 validation repertoires. Some TCR beta chains (approximately 180 of them) were listed as cytomegalovirus-associated. Rarity characterized most TCR sequences, yet some public TCRs appeared in many donors.

Points on this clone: What it binds is not known.

Assay: immunoSEQ multiplex PCR; the TCRdb copy retains only in-frame clones and omits some. The sample carries roughly 140,000 clones, 85% to 90% recorded once. The length of the CDR3 is 15 residues. The germline CDR1 and CDR2 sequences are MNHEY and SVGAGI. V shed 6 bases and J 10 bases; nucleotides not matched to a gene: 11. The chain uses TRBV6-5 and TRBJ1-6, with TRBD1 matching 8 bases. This receptor was identified in a young man in good health and CMV-seropositive. Sequencing was performed on PBMCs. The CDR3 sequence is CASSQRTGSGSPLHF. The CDR3 DNA sequence: TGTGCCAGCAGCCAACGGACAGGGTCTGGATCACCCCTCCACTTT.